The 15 T cell receptor beta chains presented below share a single source sample, sequenced in a study of CD8 T cells in Susac syndrome (dated by TCRdb to between 2019 and 2020). Receptors were amplified or captured by the immunoSEQ multiplex PCR assay. RNA was extracted with the RNeasy kit and about 0.5 to 1 ug was reverse transcribed using random hexamers. TCRdb handled the public reads itself, with Q25 trimming in fastp and clone calling in MiXCR, and kept productive beta chains. Every CDR3 protein is listed once, alongside the most common genes and DNA of its rows. The sample data list about 160,000 distinct CDR3 sequences, and about 91% of these were observed just once. 0.065% to 0.085% of the sample is held by the ten biggest clonotypes. Sequenced: CD4+ T cells from PBMCs. Source of these receptors: a human donor in good health.

The chain links TRBV14 to TRBJ1-1; no definite D call. CDR3 length equals 14 residues. Germline V gives CDR1 SGHDN, CDR2 FVKESK. The ends were cut back, 1 base at V and 3 bases at J, with 9 bases in the middle. This CDR3 is CASSQVSTHTEAFF. The CDR3 DNA reads as TGTGCCAGCAGCCAAGTTTCGACACACACTGAAGCTTTCTTT.

V and J are TRBV5-1 and TRBJ2-6; a possible D gene is TRBD2 (5 bases). V was clipped by 5 bases and J by 2 bases, with 11 bases between them. Germline loops: CDR1 SGHRS, CDR2 YFSETQ. The CDR3 has 15 residues. This CDR3 reads CASREDHAGANVLTF. CDR3 nucleotides: TGCGCCAGCAGGGAGGACCACGCTGGGGCCAACGTCCTGACTTTC.

V gene TRBV7-8 combines with J gene TRBJ1-5, with unresolved D. The germline V gene encodes CDR1 SGHVS and CDR2 FQNEAQ. V shed 5 bases and J shed 1 base, with 12 bases lying between them. The CDR3 has 15 amino acids. In DNA, the CDR3 is TGTGCCAGCAGCCCTTTTGGCGAAAGCAATCAGCCCCAGCATTTT. It codes for CASSPFGESNQPQHF. The variable domain in full, with the rest retrieved from reference TRBV7-8 and TRBJ1-5, is GAGVSQSPRYKVAKRGQDVALRCDPISGHVSLFWYQQALGQGPEFLTYFQNEAQLDKSGLPSDRFFAERPEGSVSTLKIQRTQQEDSAVYLCASSPFGESNQPQHFGDGTRLSIL.

This chain connects TRBV12-3 or TRBV12-4 to TRBJ1-2, with a possible D match to TRBD1 (5 bases). Between the trimmed V and J ends, which lost 5 bases and 8 bases, there was a span of 21 bases. The CDR3 sequence is 15 residues long. The CDR3 loop reads CASSGHWARAWGYTF. In nucleotides, the CDR3 is TGTGCCAGCAGTGGACATTGGGCTAGGGCTTGGGGCTACACCTTC.

The chain links TRBV2 to TRBJ1-2; tentative D call: TRBD1 (6 bases). The CDR3 extends over 13 amino acids. Germline V lookup: CDR1 SNHLY, CDR2 FYNNEI. The V and J ends lost 4 bases and 8 bases respectively, with 14 bases between them. The CDR3: CASSVRGAGGYTF. The CDR3 DNA reads TGTGCCAGCAGTGTCCGGGGGGCGGGGGGCTACACCTTC. Drawing the rest from reference TRBV2 and TRBJ1-2, the complete variable domain is EPEVTQTPSHQVTQMGQEVILRCVPISNHLYFYWYRQILGQKVEFLVSFYNNEISEKSEIFDDQFSVERPDGSNFTLKIRSTKLEDSAMYFCASSVRGAGGYTFGSGTRLTVV.

The rearrangement joins TRBV3-1 to TRBJ1-5; weak D call: TRBD1 (5 bases). There are 13 residues in the CDR3. Trimming took off 1 base at V and 7 bases at J, with 8 bases between the two ends. Germline loops: CDR1 LGHDT, CDR2 YNNKEL (reference sequence). CDR3 loop: CASSQGGWQPQHF. DNA of the CDR3: TGTGCCAGCAGCCAAGGGGGGTGGCAGCCCCAGCATTTT.

V is TRBV3-1 and J is TRBJ2-1, with D unclear. The V end lost 1 base, the J end lost 3 bases, and 4 bases lay between the germline ends. CDR1 is LGHDT and CDR2 is YNNKEL in the germline V gene (reference sequence). The CDR3 has 13 residues. The CDR3 protein is CASSQAFYNEQFF. The CDR3 nucleotides read TGTGCCAGCAGCCAAGCCTTCTACAATGAGCAGTTCTTC.

The rearrangement joins TRBV29-1 to TRBJ2-1, with 8 bases fitting TRBD2. CDR3 size: 11 residues. Germline trimming cut 3 bases from V and 14 bases from J; bases unmatched to any gene: 6. Germline loops: CDR1 SQVTM, CDR2 ANQGSEA. CDR3 region: CSVDPGGAEFF. As DNA, the CDR3 is TGCAGCGTTGACCCGGGGGGGGCCGAGTTCTTC.

The chain employs TRBV20-1 and TRBJ1-1; no clear D gene. The CDR3 totals 15 residues. CDR1 and CDR2 (germline): DFQATT, SNEGSKA (reference sequence). Trimming left V 1 base short and J 0 bases short, with 12 bases between. In DNA, the CDR3 is TGCAGTGCTAGAGCCCCGGCCCCGCTGAACACTGAAGCTTTCTTT. Its protein product is CSARAPAPLNTEAFF.

This rearrangement joins TRBV5-1 to TRBJ1-1; a weak D match, TRBD1 (6 bases). This CDR3 is built from 13 residues. The V gene's germline CDR1 is SGHRS and CDR2 YFSETQ. The V and J ends lost 5 bases and 5 bases respectively, with 13 bases between them. The chain's CDR3 is CASSGQTQTEAFF. The CDR3 coding sequence is TGCGCCAGCAGTGGACAGACCCAAACTGAAGCTTTCTTT.

The chain combines TRBV25-1 with TRBJ2-1; 10 bases are a match to TRBD2. This CDR3 has 15 amino acids. Germline CDR1 reads MGHDK; CDR2 reads SYGVNS. The J segment lost 5 bases and the V segment lost 1 base, leaving 2 bases of the junction unmatched. The CDR3 nucleotides are TGTGCCAGCAGTGAATGGCTAGCGGGAGACAATGAGCAGTTCTTC. It translates to CASSEWLAGDNEQFF.

CDR3: CASSGGGNEQFF. The CDR3 DNA follows: TGTGCCAGCAGCGGAGGGGGGAATGAGCAGTTCTTC. This chain links TRBV9 with TRBJ2-1; D possibly uses TRBD1 or TRBD2 (6 bases each). This CDR3 has 12 amino acids. CDR1 is SGDLS and CDR2 is YYNGEE in the germline V gene. The V end was cut by 3 bases, the J end by 7 bases, with 8 bases between.

V and J are TRBV6-5 and TRBJ1-1; maybe TRBD1 (5 bases). Trimming removed 1 base from V and 0 bases from J, with 12 bases in between. The CDR3 loop spans 16 amino acids. Germline lookup yields CDR1 MNHEY and CDR2 SVGAGI. CDR3 bases: TGTGCCAGCAGTTACTTCGGGGCTGCAATGAACACTGAAGCTTTCTTT. Its protein is CASSYFGAAMNTEAFF.

V and J are TRBV3-1 and TRBJ1-1, with TRBD1 matching over 8 bases. V gave up 2 bases and J gave up 1 base; unmatched junction bases: 0. CDR1 and CDR2 (germline): LGHDT, YNNKEL (reference sequence). The CDR3 totals 14 residues. The CDR3 reads CASSQTGGNTEAFF. The CDR3 nucleotides are TGTGCCAGCAGCCAAACAGGGGGGAACACTGAAGCTTTCTTT. Filled out from reference TRBV3-1 and TRBJ1-1, the complete variable domain reads DTAVSQTPKYLVTQMGNDKSIKCEQNLGHDTMYWYKQDSKKFLKIMFSYNNKELIINETVPNRFSPKSPDKAHLNLHINSLELGDSAVYFCASSQTGGNTEAFFGQGTRLTVV.

The chain carries TRBV7-2 and TRBJ1-2, with 10 bases that match TRBD1. The germline CDR1 and CDR2 sequences are SGHTA and FQGNSA. The CDR3 loop spans 18 amino acids. After removal of 0 bases from V and 2 bases from J, the junction contained 9 bases not matched to a gene. The DNA of the CDR3 is TGTGCCAGCAGCTTAGCTCGGACAGGGGGTAGTGGCAACTATGGCTACACCTTC. It encodes CASSLARTGGSGNYGYTF.